Following are 26 T cell receptor beta chains from one sample sequenced in a study of T-cell memory formation after mild COVID-19. TCRdb recomputed calls from the 5' RACE reads with MiXCR, one row per CDR3 protein. The table has fewer than 200,000 distinct CDR3 sequences, over 20% seen once. Source material: PBMCs or a T cell subset sorted from them (not recorded which). Every receptor here comes from an adult woman who had mild COVID-19 (a few samples of this study predate the infection). Cell type and time point are not known.

There are a few counts of this clonotype. The chain recombines TRBV4-3 with TRBJ2-7; no reliable D call. The CDR3 is 14 residues long. Germline loops: CDR1 LGHNA, CDR2 YSLEER. The ends were cut back, 1 base at V and 4 bases at J, with 11 bases in the middle. In DNA, the CDR3 is TGCGCCAGCAGCCAAGGGATCCAAGCATACGAGCAGTACTTC. This codes for CASSQGIQAYEQYF.

V is TRBV7-8 and J is TRBJ1-1, with a weak D call TRBD1 (5 bases). The V end was cut by 8 bases, the J end by 4 bases, with 14 bases between. The CDR3 spans 13 residues. Germline CDR1 and CDR2: SGHVS and FQNEAQ. The CDR3 reads CASDQGEGTEAFF. CDR3 nucleotide sequence: TGTGCCAGCGACCAGGGAGAGGGCACTGAAGCTTTCTTT.

This rearrangement joins TRBV6-5 to TRBJ2-7; D is unclear. CDR3 length: 13 residues. Deletions cut 5 bases from V and 2 bases from J, with 10 bases between. From germline, CDR1 is MNHEY and CDR2 SVGAGI. This CDR3 reads CASSPGWAYEQYF. As DNA, the CDR3 is TGTGCCAGCAGTCCGGGTTGGGCCTACGAGCAGTACTTC.

This chain links TRBV4-1 with TRBJ1-5; D not certain. V lost 3 bases to trimming and J lost 7 bases, with 10 bases between them. In germline, CDR1 is MGHRA, CDR2 YSYEKL. The length of the CDR3 is 13 residues. The DNA for the CDR3 is TGCGCCAGCAGCCATCCAGGCGAACAGCCCCAGCATTTT. The encoded protein is CASSHPGEQPQHF.

The V call is TRBV7-9, the J call TRBJ2-3, with D perhaps TRBD2 (6 bases). The CDR3 runs 12 residues. V was pared by 4 bases and J by 10 bases, with 12 bases between. Germline V lookup: CDR1 SEHNR, CDR2 FQNEAQ (reference sequence). As DNA, the CDR3 is TGTGCCAGCAGCTCCCCGACTAGTGCGCAGTATTTT. Encoded protein: CASSSPTSAQYF.

Only a few counts were recorded for this clonotype. The chain links TRBV4-3 to TRBJ2-3, with TRBD2 identical over 12 bases. This CDR3 spans 20 amino acids. The V gene end was trimmed by 1 base and the J gene end by 4 bases; junction bases not matched to a gene: 15. Per the germline V gene, CDR1 is LGHNA and CDR2 is YSLEER. The CDR3 DNA reads TGCGCCAGCAGCCAAGTTCCTAGCGGGAGGGCCATCGGCCGTCCAGATACGCAGTATTTT. Amino acids: CASSQVPSGRAIGRPDTQYF.

A few counts support this clonotype. The chain combines TRBV6-2 or TRBV6-3 with TRBJ2-7; 10 bases line up with TRBD1. Germline V gives CDR1 MNHEY, CDR2 SVGEGT. This CDR3 region has 15 residues. V gave up 5 bases and J gave up 3 bases; unmatched junction bases: 7. The CDR3 protein is CASSNDRGRSYEQYF. In nucleotides, the CDR3 is TGTGCCAGCAGTAACGACAGGGGGCGAAGCTACGAGCAGTACTTC.

The chain combines TRBV20-1 with TRBJ2-7; no clear D gene. CDR1 and CDR2 from the germline V gene are DFQATT and SNEGSKA (reference sequence). The CDR3 loop spans 11 amino acids. V was cut by 5 bases and J by 6 bases, with 11 bases left in between. The CDR3 reads CSASALSEQYF. CDR3 sequence (DNA): TGCAGTGCTTCAGCACTATCCGAGCAGTACTTC.

The chain couples TRBV7-9 to TRBJ1-1; D is unclear. The CDR3 sequence is 15 residues long. Germline CDR1 is SEHNR and CDR2 is FQNEAQ (reference sequence). With 1 base removed from V and 1 base from J, the gap between germline ends came to 10 bases. In DNA, the CDR3 is TGTGCCAGCAGCTTAGTTTGGCAGGCGAACACTGAAGCTTTCTTT. Its translation: CASSLVWQANTEAFF.

The rearrangement uses TRBV2 and TRBJ1-1; D is undetermined. Trimming pared 2 bases from V and 1 base from J, leaving 23 bases between. Germline V gene data show CDR1 as SNHLY and CDR2 as FYNNEI. This CDR3 has 19 residues. This chain's CDR3 is CASSENPFGPAERNTEAFF. The DNA for the CDR3 is TGTGCCAGCAGTGAAAATCCGTTTGGACCTGCCGAAAGGAACACTGAAGCTTTCTTT.

This clonotype was seen more than once but under ten times. The CDR3 here is CASSPPTNEQFF. CDR3 in DNA: TGTGCCAGCAGCCCCCCTACCAATGAGCAGTTCTTC. The V and J genes are TRBV7-8 and TRBJ2-1; D unresolved. Per the germline V gene, CDR1 is SGHVS and CDR2 is FQNEAQ. The CDR3 is 12 amino acids. Trimming left V 5 bases short and J 6 bases short, with 8 bases between.

This clonotype was observed a few times. V gene TRBV20-1 combines with J gene TRBJ1-2, with 8 bases fitting TRBD1. CDR1 DFQATT and CDR2 SNEGSKA come from the germline V gene (reference sequence). With V trimmed by 1 base and J by 8 bases, 6 bases remained unmatched. This CDR3 has 13 residues. The DNA for the CDR3 is TGCAGTGCTAGAGCCCAGGGACAGGTCGGCTACACCTTC. Protein product: CSARAQGQVGYTF.

Only a few counts were recorded for this clonotype. J is TRBJ1-4 and V is TRBV25-1, with D possibly matching TRBD1 (5 bases). The CDR3 is 11 residues long. Germline V lookup: CDR1 MGHDK, CDR2 SYGVNS. The V and J ends lost 3 bases and 14 bases respectively, with 10 bases between them. In DNA form, the CDR3 reads TGTGCCAGCAGTGAGGGGCGGAGGCTGTTTTTT. Translating it yields CASSEGRRLFF.

This clonotype was detected a few times. V usage is TRBV11-2 and J usage is TRBJ2-7, with 9 bases aligning to TRBD2. Trimming removed 0 bases from V and 6 bases from J; junction bases left unmatched: 15. The germline CDR1 and CDR2 sequences are SGHAT and FQNNGV. This CDR3 region has 18 residues. DNA of the CDR3: TGTGCCAGCAGCTTAGATCAGGCTAGCGGGGAGTTGGATCTCGAGCAGTACTTC. This sequence encodes CASSLDQASGELDLEQYF.

J is TRBJ1-1 and V is TRBV29-1; 7 bases match TRBD1. Trimming at V came to 3 bases and at J to 6 bases, leaving 4 bases not matched to a gene. Germline-derived CDR1 and CDR2 are SQVTM and ANQGSEA. The CDR3 extends over 12 amino acids. The CDR3 sequence is CSVEFDRAEAFF. CDR3 sequence (DNA): TGCAGCGTTGAGTTTGACAGGGCTGAAGCTTTCTTT.

The gene calls are TRBV25-1 and TRBJ1-2; perhaps TRBD1 as D (6 bases). The CDR3 runs to 16 residues. The ends were cut back, 1 base at V and 2 bases at J, with 14 bases in the middle. Germline lookup yields CDR1 MGHDK and CDR2 SYGVNS. The CDR3 DNA is TGTGCCAGCAGTGAATTCGTAGGGCAGGGGAACTATGGCTACACCTTC. This gives the protein CASSEFVGQGNYGYTF.

The chain links TRBV5-1 to TRBJ2-1, with D possibly called TRBD1 or TRBD2 (5 bases each). Germline CDR1 is SGHRS and CDR2 is YFSETQ. The germline V and J ends were trimmed by 1 base and 5 bases, with 25 bases remaining between them. The CDR3 runs to 19 residues. The CDR3 nucleotides are TGCGCCAGCAGCTTGTACTCTGTTGACAGTCCGATGGAGGACAATGAGCAGTTCTTC. Encoded protein: CASSLYSVDSPMEDNEQFF.

The chain is built from TRBV4-3 and TRBJ2-1; 8 bases are shared with TRBD2. The junction had 4 bases not matched to a gene; V was cut back by 3 bases and J by 6 bases. The CDR3 runs to 14 residues. Germline CDR1 and CDR2: LGHNA and YSLEER. The CDR3 protein is CASSQGGRSNEQFF. The CDR3 DNA follows: TGCGCCAGCAGCCAGGGCGGGAGGAGCAATGAGCAGTTCTTC.

This clonotype was found many times. V is TRBV3-1 and J is TRBJ1-1; unclear D gene. The CDR3 contains 13 residues. V lost 4 bases and J lost 3, with 9 bases in between. From germline, CDR1 is LGHDT and CDR2 YNNKEL (reference sequence). The chain's CDR3 is CASSLYGYTEAFF. CDR3 bases: TGTGCCAGCAGCCTGTACGGGTACACTGAAGCTTTCTTT.

The chain uses TRBV27 and TRBJ1-4; no clear D gene. CDR3 length: 12 residues. Deletions cut 2 bases from V and 7 bases from J, with 5 bases between. The germline V gene encodes CDR1 MNHEY and CDR2 SMNVEV (reference sequence). The CDR3 DNA follows: TGTGCCAGCAGTTTAGAGGGTGAAAAACTGTTTTTT. Amino acids: CASSLEGEKLFF.

The CDR3 coding sequence is TGTGCCAGCAGTTTAGCGGGAGGGCTCGATGAGCAGTTCTTC. It yields the protein CASSLAGGLDEQFF. The V gene is TRBV27, the J gene TRBJ2-1; TRBD2 matches at 9 bases. V gave up 2 bases and J gave up 8 bases; unmatched junction bases: 4. The germline CDR1 and CDR2 sequences are MNHEY and SMNVEV (reference sequence). This CDR3 is built from 14 residues.

The J gene is TRBJ2-6, the V gene TRBV24-1; D unresolved. Germline V CDR1 and CDR2: KGHDR, SFDVKD. Between the trimmed V and J ends, which lost 6 bases and 2 bases, there was a span of 4 bases. This CDR3 has 13 amino acids. The CDR3 bases are TGTGCCACCAGTTATCCTGGGGCCAACGTCCTGACTTTC. Translated: CATSYPGANVLTF.

CDR3 sequence reads: CASSQGLGGNEQFF. CDR3 DNA: TGCGCCAGCAGCCAAGGACTAGGGGGTAATGAGCAGTTCTTC. The rearrangement uses TRBV4-3 and TRBJ2-1; TRBD1 or TRBD2 may be the D gene (6 bases each). The CDR3 spans 14 residues. CDR1 is LGHNA, CDR2 YSLEER, per germline. V was shortened by 1 base and J by 7 bases, with 11 bases between the two germline ends.

The chain is built from TRBV7-9 and TRBJ2-7; TRBD2 is a possible D gene (5 bases). The CDR3 runs to 12 residues. Per germline, CDR1 SEHNR and CDR2 FQNEAQ (reference sequence). V lost 4 bases to trimming and J lost 7 bases, with 11 bases between them. CDR3 in amino acids: CASSSRTAEQYF. DNA of the CDR3: TGTGCCAGCAGCTCTAGGACTGCGGAGCAGTACTTC.

The chain uses TRBV9 and TRBJ1-5; no firm D call. Between the trimmed V and J ends, which lost 4 bases and 2 bases, there was a span of 13 bases. CDR3 length: 15 amino acids. CDR1 is SGDLS, CDR2 YYNGEE, per germline. CDR3 sequence (DNA): TGTGCCAGCAGCCCCCGGGGTACCGGCAATCAGCCCCAGCATTTT. Residues: CASSPRGTGNQPQHF.

The chain employs TRBV4-3 and TRBJ2-7; TRBD2 might be the D (5 bases). CDR1 is LGHNA, CDR2 YSLEER, per germline. V shed 0 bases and J shed 2 bases, with 11 bases lying between them. The length of the CDR3 is 15 residues. CDR3 sequence (DNA): TGCGCCAGCAGCCAAGAAGAGGGCAACACCTACGAGCAGTACTTC. It specifies CASSQEEGNTYEQYF.